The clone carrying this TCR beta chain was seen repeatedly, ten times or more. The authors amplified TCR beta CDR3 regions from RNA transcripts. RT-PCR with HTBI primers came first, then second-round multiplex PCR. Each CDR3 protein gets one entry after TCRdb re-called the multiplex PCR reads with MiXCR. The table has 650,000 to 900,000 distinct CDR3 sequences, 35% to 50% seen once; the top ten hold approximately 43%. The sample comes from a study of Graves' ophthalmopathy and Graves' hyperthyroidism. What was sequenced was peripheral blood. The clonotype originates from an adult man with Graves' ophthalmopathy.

CDR3 loop: CASSLSGQTYTF. The CDR3 DNA sequence: TGTGCCAGCAGCTTATCGGGACAGACTTACACCTTC. The V gene is TRBV7-3, the J gene TRBJ1-2; 7 bases are a match to TRBD1. Germline V gives CDR1 SGHTA, CDR2 FQGTGA. Trimming cost V 2 bases and J 11 bases; bases outside gene matches: 5. The CDR3 consists of 12 residues.